Listed below are T cell receptor beta chains from one sample, sequenced in a study of shared clonotypes between healthy human individuals. The table came from immunoSEQ multiplex PCR; TCRdb's copy has only in-frame clones and leaves some out. The sample has about 2 million clones; 85% to 95% are singletons. The sample consisted of naive CD4+ T cells sorted from blood. The source of these receptors is a man younger than 30 in good health. Both conserved end residues are part of each CDR3. A D gene is named only where the DNA matches it firmly. Size tells how often a clone was seen (once, few, many) or the class of an expanded clone, and some rows leave it out.

>NA|TRBJ2-5|once|TRBV5-1
CASSPGLLIEETQYF
TGCGCCAGCAGCCCCGGACTCCTGATCGAGGAGACCCAGTACTTC
>NA|TRBJ2-1|NA|TRBV7-9
CASSSGWSGNEQFF
TGTGCCAGCAGCTCTGGATGGTCGGGAAATGAGCAGTTCTTC
>NA|TRBJ1-4|NA|TRBV19
CASNRLNEKLFF
TGTGCCAGTAACAGGCTTAATGAAAAACTGTTTTTT
>NA|TRBJ2-5|NA|TRBV18
CASSTGPNGLETQYF
TGTGCCAGCTCCACCGGGCCCAATGGGCTGGAGACCCAGTACTTC
>TRBD2|TRBJ2-7|NA|TRBV28
CASSRLAGTSSYEQYF
TGTGCCAGCAGCAGACTAGCGGGAACGAGCTCCTACGAGCAGTACTTC
>NA|TRBJ2-7|once|TRBV5-1
CASSLAGDGSHEQYF
TGCGCCAGCAGCTTGGCGGGGGATGGCTCACACGAGCAGTACTTC
>NA|TRBJ1-1|NA|TRBV5-1
CASRGNTEAFF
TGCGCCAGCAGGGGTAACACTGAAGCTTTCTTT
>NA|TRBJ1-4|NA|TRBV6-5
CASSYSQGGNEKLFF
TGTGCCAGCAGTTACTCCCAGGGAGGGAACGAAAAACTGTTTTTT
>TRBD1|TRBJ2-7|NA|TRBV2
CASQGQIYEQYF
TGTGCCAGCCAGGGACAGATTTACGAGCAGTACTTC
>NA|TRBJ2-7|NA|TRBV5-1
CASSLEGSGYEQYF
TGCGCCAGCAGCTTGGAGGGTAGCGGTTACGAGCAGTACTTC
>NA|TRBJ1-4|NA|TRBV5-1
CASSLASGFTNEKLFF
TGCGCCAGCAGCTTGGCCTCAGGGTTTACTAATGAAAAACTGTTTTTT
>NA|TRBJ2-7|NA|TRBV4-1
CASSQDLPGKGSYEQYF
TGCGCCAGCAGCCAAGATCTTCCAGGGAAAGGTAGCTACGAGCAGTACTTC
>TRBD2|TRBJ2-3|NA|TRBV6-1
CASSWTSSTTDTQYF
TGTGCCAGCAGCTGGACTAGCAGTACCACAGATACGCAGTATTTT
>TRBD1|TRBJ2-5|NA|TRBV11-2
CASSPQGIRQETQYF
TGTGCCAGCAGCCCACAGGGGATCCGCCAAGAGACCCAGTACTTC
>NA|TRBJ2-5|NA|TRBV7-6
CASSLAGQKQETQYF
TGTGCCAGCAGCTTAGCCGGACAAAAACAAGAGACCCAGTACTTC
>NA|TRBJ1-5|once|TRBV9
CASSVVVGGNQPQHF
TGTGCCAGCAGCGTAGTAGTCGGAGGCAATCAGCCCCAGCATTTT
>NA|TRBJ2-3|NA|TRBV9
CASSVERDFTISIDTQYF
TGTGCCAGCAGCGTAGAAAGGGACTTCACCATTAGCATAGATACGCAGTATTTT
>NA|TRBJ1-5|NA|TRBV7-9
CASSLGGSGTGNQPQHF
TGTGCCAGCAGCTTAGGAGGATCGGGGACTGGCAATCAGCCCCAGCATTTT
>TRBD1|TRBJ1-3|NA|TRBV6-5
CASSYFRGLDTIYF
TGTGCCAGCAGTTACTTCAGGGGGCTTGACACCATATATTTT
>NA|TRBJ2-5|NA|TRBV5-4
CASSPAGPAEETQYF
TGTGCCAGCAGCCCGGCGGGCCCAGCGGAGGAGACCCAGTACTTC
>NA|TRBJ2-7|NA|TRBV30
CAWSAPRRGYEQYF
TGTGCCTGGAGCGCCCCCCGGAGGGGCTACGAGCAGTACTTC
>NA|TRBJ1-5|NA|TRBV7-2
CASSQGGQPQHF
TGTGCCAGCAGCCAAGGAGGTCAGCCCCAGCATTTT
>NA|TRBJ1-1|NA|TRBV5-6
CASSLGRRTEAFF
TGTGCCAGCAGCCTGGGAAGGAGGACTGAAGCTTTCTTT
>TRBD1|TRBJ2-7|NA|TRBV19
CASSMSSLPTGPYEQYF
TGTGCCAGTAGTATGTCCTCACTCCCGACAGGGCCCTACGAGCAGTACTTC
>TRBD1|TRBJ1-4|NA|TRBV7-9
CASSSLTGENEKLFF
TGTGCCAGCAGCTCATTGACAGGGGAGAATGAAAAACTGTTTTTT
>TRBD2|TRBJ2-5|NA|TRBV7-9
CASSGTSVETQYF
TGTGCCAGCAGTGGGACTAGCGTAGAGACCCAGTACTTC
>TRBD1|TRBJ1-1|NA|TRBV6-4
CASSSGQGANTEAFF
TGTGCCAGCAGTTCGGGACAGGGGGCAAACACTGAAGCTTTCTTT
>NA|TRBJ2-3|NA|TRBV9
CASSALTSTDTQYF
TGTGCCAGCAGCGCACTAACGAGCACAGATACGCAGTATTTT
>NA|TRBJ1-4|NA|TRBV27
CASRGQGLLATNEKLFF
TGTGCCAGCAGAGGTCAGGGATTGTTGGCGACTAATGAAAAACTGTTTTTT
>NA|TRBJ2-2|NA|TRBV6-6
CASFNTANTGELFF
TGTGCCAGCTTCAATACGGCGAACACCGGGGAGCTGTTTTTT
>NA|TRBJ1-2|NA|TRBV14
CASSRDSMGYGYTF
TGTGCCAGCAGTCGTGACAGTATGGGCTATGGCTACACCTTC
>NA|TRBJ1-2|NA|TRBV15
CATSRENNYGYTF
TGTGCCACCAGCAGAGAGAATAACTATGGCTACACCTTC
>TRBD2|TRBJ2-5|NA|TRBV4-1
CASSQDRTSGLYQETQYF
TGCGCCAGCAGCCAAGATAGGACTAGCGGACTGTACCAAGAGACCCAGTACTTC
>NA|TRBJ1-1|NA|TRBV5-1
CASSLVAGLVAEAFF
TGCGCCAGCAGCTTGGTGGCGGGGTTAGTCGCTGAAGCTTTCTTT
>NA|TRBJ1-2|NA|TRBV5-1
CASSPGEGTYGYTF
TGCGCCAGCAGCCCCGGTGAGGGAACCTATGGCTACACCTTC
>TRBD1|TRBJ2-5|NA|TRBV10-3
CAISARQGSQETQYF
TGTGCCATCAGTGCGCGACAGGGCTCCCAAGAGACCCAGTACTTC
>NA|TRBJ1-1|NA|TRBV4-1
CASSLHMGVFNTEAFF
TGCGCCAGCAGCCTACATATGGGAGTCTTTAACACTGAAGCTTTCTTT
>TRBD2|TRBJ2-7|NA|TRBV11-2
CASSLDSGSKTYEQYF
TGTGCCAGCAGTTTGGATAGCGGGAGTAAAACCTACGAGCAGTACTTC
>NA|TRBJ2-7|NA|TRBV9
CASSRDLSSYEQYF
TGTGCCAGCAGCCGGGACCTAAGCTCCTACGAGCAGTACTTC
>NA|TRBJ2-2|NA|TRBV9
CASSHGGGRYTGELFF
TGTGCCAGCAGCCACGGTGGGGGGAGATATACCGGGGAGCTGTTTTTT
>NA|TRBJ1-1|NA|TRBV29-1
CSGSRVGFAEAFF
TGCAGCGGTTCCAGGGTTGGTTTCGCTGAAGCTTTCTTT
>NA|TRBJ1-5|NA|TRBV19
CASSIGTQTLGQPQHF
TGTGCCAGTAGTATAGGGACACAAACGCTGGGTCAGCCCCAGCATTTT
>TRBD1|TRBJ1-1|NA|TRBV4-1
CASSNKPGQMNTEAFF
TGCGCCAGCAGCAACAAACCGGGACAGATGAACACTGAAGCTTTCTTT
>NA|TRBJ2-5|NA|TRBV18
CASSGQETQYF
TGTGCCAGCTCCGGGCAAGAGACCCAGTACTTC
>NA|TRBJ2-7|NA|TRBV7-2
CASSLEAKQYF
TGTGCCAGCAGCTTAGAGGCAAAGCAGTACTTC
>TRBD2|TRBJ2-7|NA|TRBV6-5
CASSYSSGGRFEQYF
TGTGCCAGCAGTTACTCTTCGGGCGGGAGGTTCGAGCAGTACTTC
>NA|TRBJ1-2|NA|TRBV28
CASLPRAGANYGYTF
TGTGCCAGCCTACCCCGAGCCGGGGCTAACTATGGCTACACCTTC
>NA|TRBJ1-1|NA|TRBV5-6
CASSLDRNTEAFF
TGTGCCAGCAGCTTGGACCGTAACACTGAAGCTTTCTTT